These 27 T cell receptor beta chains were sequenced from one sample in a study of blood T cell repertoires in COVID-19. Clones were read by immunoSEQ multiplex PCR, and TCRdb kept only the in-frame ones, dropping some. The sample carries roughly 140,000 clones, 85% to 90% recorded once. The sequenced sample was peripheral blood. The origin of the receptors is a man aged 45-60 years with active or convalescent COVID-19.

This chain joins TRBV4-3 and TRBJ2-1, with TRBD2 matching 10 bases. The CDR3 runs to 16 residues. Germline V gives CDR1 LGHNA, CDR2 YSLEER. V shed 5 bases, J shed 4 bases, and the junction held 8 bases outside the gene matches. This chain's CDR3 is CASSSSLAGDYNEQFF. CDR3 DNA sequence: TGCGCCAGCAGCTCCAGCCTAGCGGGGGATTACAATGAGCAGTTCTTC.

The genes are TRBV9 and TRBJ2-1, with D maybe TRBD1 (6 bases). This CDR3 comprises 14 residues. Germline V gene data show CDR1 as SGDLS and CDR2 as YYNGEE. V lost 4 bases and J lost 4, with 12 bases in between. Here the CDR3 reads CASSPDSIYNEQFF. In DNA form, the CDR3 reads TGTGCCAGCAGCCCGGACAGTATTTACAATGAGCAGTTCTTC.

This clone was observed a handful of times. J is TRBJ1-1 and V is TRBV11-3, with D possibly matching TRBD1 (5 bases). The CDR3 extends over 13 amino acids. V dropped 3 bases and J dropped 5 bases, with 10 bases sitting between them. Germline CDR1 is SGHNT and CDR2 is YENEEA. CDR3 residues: CASSLRGDTEAFF. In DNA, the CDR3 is TGTGCCAGCAGCTTGCGGGGGGATACTGAAGCTTTCTTT.

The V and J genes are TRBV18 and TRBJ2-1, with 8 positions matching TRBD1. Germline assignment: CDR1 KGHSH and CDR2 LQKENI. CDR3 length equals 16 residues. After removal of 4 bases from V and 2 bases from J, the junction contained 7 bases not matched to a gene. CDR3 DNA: TGTGCCAGCTCACGGGGACAGGATGTAACCTACAATGAGCAGTTCTTC. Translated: CASSRGQDVTYNEQFF.

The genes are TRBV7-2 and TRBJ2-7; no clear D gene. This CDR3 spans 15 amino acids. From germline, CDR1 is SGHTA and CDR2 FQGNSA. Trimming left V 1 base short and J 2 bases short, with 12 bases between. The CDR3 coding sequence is TGTGCCAGCAGCTTAGAAGCCAGGCTGGCCTACGAGCAGTACTTC. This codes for CASSLEARLAYEQYF.

Written as DNA, the CDR3 is TGTGCCAGCAGCCCAACGGGAGTGGAGGGTGGTGAGCAGTTCTTC. Translating gives CASSPTGVEGGEQFF. The chain joins TRBV7-3 to TRBJ2-1; tentatively, D is TRBD2 (6 bases). The CDR3 has 15 amino acids. V dropped 5 bases and J dropped 9 bases, with 20 bases sitting between them. Germline CDR1 reads SGHTA; CDR2 reads FQGTGA.

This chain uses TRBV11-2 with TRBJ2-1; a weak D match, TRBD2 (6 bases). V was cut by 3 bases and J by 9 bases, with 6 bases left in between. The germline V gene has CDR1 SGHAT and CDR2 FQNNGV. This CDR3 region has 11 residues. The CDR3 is CASSLGGEQFF. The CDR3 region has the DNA TGTGCCAGCAGCTTGGGGGGTGAGCAGTTCTTC.

CDR3 residues: CASSQVGGSEQYF. CDR3 sequence (DNA): TGTGCCAGCAGCCAAGTCGGCGGGAGCGAGCAGTACTTC. The gene calls are TRBV14 and TRBJ2-7, with 7 bases fitting TRBD2. The CDR3 runs 13 residues. With V trimmed by 1 base and J by 6 bases, 3 bases remained unmatched. Per the germline V gene, CDR1 is SGHDN and CDR2 is FVKESK.

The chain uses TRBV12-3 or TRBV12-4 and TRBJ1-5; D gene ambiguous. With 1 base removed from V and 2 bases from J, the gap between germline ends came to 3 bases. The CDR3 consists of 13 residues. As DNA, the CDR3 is TGTGCCAGCAGTTTAGTCGGCAATCAGCCCCAGCATTTT. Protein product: CASSLVGNQPQHF.

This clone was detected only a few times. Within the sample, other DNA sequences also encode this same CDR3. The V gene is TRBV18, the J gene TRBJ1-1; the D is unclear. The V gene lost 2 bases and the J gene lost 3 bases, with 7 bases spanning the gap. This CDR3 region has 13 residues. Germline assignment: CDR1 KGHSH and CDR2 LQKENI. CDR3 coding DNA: TGTGCCAGCTCACCAGTGGGAGACACTGAAGCTTTCTTT. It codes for CASSPVGDTEAFF.

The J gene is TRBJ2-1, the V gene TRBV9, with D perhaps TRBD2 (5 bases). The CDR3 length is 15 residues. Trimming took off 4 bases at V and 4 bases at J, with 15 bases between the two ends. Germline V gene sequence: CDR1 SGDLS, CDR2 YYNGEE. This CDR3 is CASSRAGPLYNEQFF. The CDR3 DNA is TGTGCCAGCAGCAGGGCGGGCCCCCTTTACAATGAGCAGTTCTTC.

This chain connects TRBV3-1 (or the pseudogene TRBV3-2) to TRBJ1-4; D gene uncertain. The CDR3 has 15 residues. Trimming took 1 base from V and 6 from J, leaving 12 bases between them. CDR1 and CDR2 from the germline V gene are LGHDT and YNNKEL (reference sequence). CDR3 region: CASSQGGGWDEKLFF. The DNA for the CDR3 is TGTGCCAGCAGCCAAGGAGGTGGATGGGATGAAAAACTGTTTTTT.

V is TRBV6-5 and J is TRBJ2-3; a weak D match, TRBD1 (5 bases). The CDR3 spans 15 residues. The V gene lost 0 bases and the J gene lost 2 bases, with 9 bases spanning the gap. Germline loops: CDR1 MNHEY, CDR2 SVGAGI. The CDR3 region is CASSYSGQVTDTQYF. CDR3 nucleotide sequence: TGTGCCAGCAGTTACTCAGGACAAGTCACAGATACGCAGTATTTT.

The CDR3 sequence: CASSSAGNTGELFF. As DNA, the CDR3 is TGTGCCAGCAGTTCAGCGGGGAACACCGGGGAGCTGTTTTTT. The rearrangement joins TRBV28 to TRBJ2-2; weak D call: TRBD2 (6 bases). CDR1 and CDR2 from the germline V gene are MDHEN and SYDVKM. V gave up 4 bases and J gave up 1 base, with 7 bases separating them. This CDR3 is built from 14 residues.

The CDR3 here is CSVTLGKTGGAGYTF. The CDR3 DNA sequence: TGCAGCGTTACTCTCGGGAAGACAGGGGGCGCTGGCTACACCTTC. V is TRBV29-1 and J is TRBJ1-2, with 10 bases fitting TRBD1. This CDR3 comprises 15 residues. From germline, CDR1 is SQVTM and CDR2 ANQGSEA. Losses at the gene ends were 5 bases for V and 7 bases for J; bases not matched to a gene: 13.

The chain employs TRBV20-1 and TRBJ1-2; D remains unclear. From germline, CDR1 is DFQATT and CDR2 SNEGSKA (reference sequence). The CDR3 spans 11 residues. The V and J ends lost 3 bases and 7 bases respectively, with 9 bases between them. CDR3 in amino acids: CSASAGSGYTF. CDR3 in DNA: TGCAGTGCTAGTGCCGGTTCTGGCTACACCTTC.

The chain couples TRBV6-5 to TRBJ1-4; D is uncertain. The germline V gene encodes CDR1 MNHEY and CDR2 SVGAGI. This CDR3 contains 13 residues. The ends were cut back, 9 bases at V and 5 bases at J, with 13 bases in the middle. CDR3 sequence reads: CASKLAVNEKLFF. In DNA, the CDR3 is TGTGCCAGTAAATTGGCCGTGAATGAAAAACTGTTTTTT.

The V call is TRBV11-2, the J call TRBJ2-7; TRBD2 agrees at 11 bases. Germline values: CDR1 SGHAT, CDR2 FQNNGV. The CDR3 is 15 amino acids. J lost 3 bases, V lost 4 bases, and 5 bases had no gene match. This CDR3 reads CASSWTSGFIYEQYF. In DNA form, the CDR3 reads TGTGCCAGCAGCTGGACTAGCGGGTTCATCTACGAGCAGTACTTC.

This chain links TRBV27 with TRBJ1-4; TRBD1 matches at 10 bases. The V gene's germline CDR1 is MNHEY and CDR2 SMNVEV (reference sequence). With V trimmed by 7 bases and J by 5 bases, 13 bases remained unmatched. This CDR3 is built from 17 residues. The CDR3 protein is CASKVMGTGAINEKLFF. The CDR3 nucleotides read TGTGCCAGCAAGGTCATGGGGACAGGGGCCATAAATGAAAAACTGTTTTTT.

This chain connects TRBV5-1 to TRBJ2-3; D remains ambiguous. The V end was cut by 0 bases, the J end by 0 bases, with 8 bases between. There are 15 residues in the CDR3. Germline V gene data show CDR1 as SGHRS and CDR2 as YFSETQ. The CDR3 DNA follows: TGCGCCAGCAGCTTGGAAGACACGAGCACAGATACGCAGTATTTT. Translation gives CASSLEDTSTDTQYF.

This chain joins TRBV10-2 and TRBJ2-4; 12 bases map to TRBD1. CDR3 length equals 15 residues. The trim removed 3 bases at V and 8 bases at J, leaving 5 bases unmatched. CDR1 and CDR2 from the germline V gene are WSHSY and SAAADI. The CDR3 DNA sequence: TGCGCCAGCAGTGAAGGGGACAGGGGGCATGACATTCAGTACTTC. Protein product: CASSEGDRGHDIQYF.

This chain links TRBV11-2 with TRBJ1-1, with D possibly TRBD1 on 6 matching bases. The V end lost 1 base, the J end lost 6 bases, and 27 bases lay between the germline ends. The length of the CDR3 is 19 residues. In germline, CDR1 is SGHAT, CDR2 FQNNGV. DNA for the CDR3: TGTGCCAGCAGCTTAGTGAGGTATCAGGGGCAGGGCTTGTACGCTGAAGCTTTCTTT. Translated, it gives CASSLVRYQGQGLYAEAFF.

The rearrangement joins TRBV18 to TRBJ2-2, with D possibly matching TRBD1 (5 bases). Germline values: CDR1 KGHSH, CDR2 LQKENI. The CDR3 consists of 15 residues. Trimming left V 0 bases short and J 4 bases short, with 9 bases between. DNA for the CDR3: TGTGCCAGCTCACCACCGATCAGGGTCACCGGGGAGCTGTTTTTT. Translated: CASSPPIRVTGELFF. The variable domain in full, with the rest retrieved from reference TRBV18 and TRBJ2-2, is NAGVMQNPRHLVRRRGQEARLRCSPMKGHSHVYWYRQLPEEGLKFMVYLQKENIIDESGMPKERFSAEFPKEGPSILRIQQVVRGDSAAYFCASSPPIRVTGELFFGEGSRLTVL.

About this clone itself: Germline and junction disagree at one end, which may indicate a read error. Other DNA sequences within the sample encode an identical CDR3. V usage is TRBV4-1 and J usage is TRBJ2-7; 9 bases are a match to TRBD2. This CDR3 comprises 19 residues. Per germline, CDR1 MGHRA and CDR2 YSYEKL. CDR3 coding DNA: TGCGCCAGCAGCCAAGATTCAGCGGGGGGTCGGTCCCTCTCCTACGAGCAGTACTTT. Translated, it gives CASSQDSAGGRSLSYEQYF.

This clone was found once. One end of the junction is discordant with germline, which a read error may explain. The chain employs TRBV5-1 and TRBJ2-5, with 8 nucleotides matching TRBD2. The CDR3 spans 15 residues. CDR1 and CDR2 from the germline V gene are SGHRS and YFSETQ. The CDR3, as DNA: TGCCCCAGCAGCGACGGGGGGGGCCCCCAAGAGACCCAGTACTTC. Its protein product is CPSSDGGGPQETQYF.

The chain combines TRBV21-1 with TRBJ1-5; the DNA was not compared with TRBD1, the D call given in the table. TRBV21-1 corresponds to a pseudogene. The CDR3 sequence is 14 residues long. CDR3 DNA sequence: TGTGCCAGCAGCAAAGTAACAGGAAATCAGCCCCAGCATTTT. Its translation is CASSKVTGNQPQHF.

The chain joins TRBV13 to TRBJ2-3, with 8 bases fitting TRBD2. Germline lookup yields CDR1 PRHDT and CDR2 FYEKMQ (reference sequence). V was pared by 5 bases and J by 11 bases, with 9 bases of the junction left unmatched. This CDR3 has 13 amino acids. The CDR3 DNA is TGTGCCAGCAGCACACCGGGACTAGAATTGCAGTATTTT. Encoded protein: CASSTPGLELQYF.